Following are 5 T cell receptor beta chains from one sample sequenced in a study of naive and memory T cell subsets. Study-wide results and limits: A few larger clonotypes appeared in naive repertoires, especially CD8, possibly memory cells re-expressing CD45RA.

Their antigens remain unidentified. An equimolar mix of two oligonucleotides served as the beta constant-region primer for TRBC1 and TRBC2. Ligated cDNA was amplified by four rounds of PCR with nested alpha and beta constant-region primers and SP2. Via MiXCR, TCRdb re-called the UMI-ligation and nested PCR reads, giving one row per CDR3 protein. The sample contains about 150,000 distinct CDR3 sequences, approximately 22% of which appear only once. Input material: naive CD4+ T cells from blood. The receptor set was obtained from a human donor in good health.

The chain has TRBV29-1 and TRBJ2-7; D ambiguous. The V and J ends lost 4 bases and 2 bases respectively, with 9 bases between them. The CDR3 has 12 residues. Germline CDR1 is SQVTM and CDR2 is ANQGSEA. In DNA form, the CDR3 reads TGCAGCGTTGTCTACGGCCCCTACGAGCAGTACTTC. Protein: CSVVYGPYEQYF.

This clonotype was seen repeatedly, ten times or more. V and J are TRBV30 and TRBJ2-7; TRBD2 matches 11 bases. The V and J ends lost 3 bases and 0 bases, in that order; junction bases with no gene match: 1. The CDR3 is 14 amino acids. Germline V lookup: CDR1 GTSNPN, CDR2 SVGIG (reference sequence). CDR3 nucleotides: TGTGCCTGGAGGACTAGCGGGACCTCCTACGAGCAGTACTTC. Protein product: CAWRTSGTSYEQYF.

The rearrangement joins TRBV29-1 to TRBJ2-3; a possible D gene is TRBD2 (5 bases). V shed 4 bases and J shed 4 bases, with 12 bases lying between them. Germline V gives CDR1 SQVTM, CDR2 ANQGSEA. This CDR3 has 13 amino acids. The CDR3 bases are TGCAGCGTTGGCGGGTGGTCCCCAGATACGCAGTATTTT. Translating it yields CSVGGWSPDTQYF.

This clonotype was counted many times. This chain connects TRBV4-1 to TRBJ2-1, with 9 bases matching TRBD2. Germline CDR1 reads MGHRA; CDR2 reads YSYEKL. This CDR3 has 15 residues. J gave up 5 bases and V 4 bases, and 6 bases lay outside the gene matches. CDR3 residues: CASSPTGTSNNEQFF. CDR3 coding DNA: TGCGCCAGCAGCCCCACCGGGACTAGCAACAATGAGCAGTTCTTC.

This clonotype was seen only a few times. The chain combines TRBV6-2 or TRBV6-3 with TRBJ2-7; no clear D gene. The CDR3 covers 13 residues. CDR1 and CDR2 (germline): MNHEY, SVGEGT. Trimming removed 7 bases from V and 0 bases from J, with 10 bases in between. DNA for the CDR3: TGTGCCAGCAATCCAGACCACTCCTACGAGCAGTACTTC. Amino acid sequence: CASNPDHSYEQYF.